The clone carrying this T cell receptor beta chain has a handful of counts. What it binds is not known. With 2 bases removed from V and 2 bases from J, the gap between germline ends came to 9 bases. This CDR3 region has 15 residues. Germline V gene sequence: CDR1 ENHRY, CDR2 SYGVKD. These data originate in a study of T-cell memory formation after mild COVID-19. Whole-study context: Among the donors, TCR clusters were largely specific to each donor.

Findings and caveats of the study: Cross-reactive memory seemingly joined, as some responding clones were found in pre-infection memory.

TCRdb reanalysed the 5' RACE reads using MiXCR and keeps one entry per CDR3 protein. Of some 40,000 distinct CDR3 sequences in the sample, less than 9.5% were seen once. The V call is TRBV10-3, the J call TRBJ2-2; the D is unclear. This sequence originates from an adult woman who had mild COVID-19 (a few samples of this study predate the infection). Cell type and time point are not known. What was sequenced was PBMCs or a T cell subset sorted from them (not recorded which). The CDR3 DNA sequence: TGTGCCATCAGTGAGGAGACACCCAACACCGGGGAGCTGTTTTTT. This gives the protein CAISEETPNTGELFF.